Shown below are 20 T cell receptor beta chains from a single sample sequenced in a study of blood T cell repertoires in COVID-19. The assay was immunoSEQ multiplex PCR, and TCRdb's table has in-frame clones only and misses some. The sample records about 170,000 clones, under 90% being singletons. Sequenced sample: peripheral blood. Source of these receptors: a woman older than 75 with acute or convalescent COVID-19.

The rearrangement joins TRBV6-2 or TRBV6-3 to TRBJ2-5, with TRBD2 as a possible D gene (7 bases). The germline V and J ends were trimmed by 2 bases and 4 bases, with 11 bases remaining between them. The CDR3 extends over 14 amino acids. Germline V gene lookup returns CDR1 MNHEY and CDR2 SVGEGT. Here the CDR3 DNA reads TGTGCCAGCAGTTACGGGGGGGCCTTAGAGACCCAGTACTTC. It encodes CASSYGGALETQYF.

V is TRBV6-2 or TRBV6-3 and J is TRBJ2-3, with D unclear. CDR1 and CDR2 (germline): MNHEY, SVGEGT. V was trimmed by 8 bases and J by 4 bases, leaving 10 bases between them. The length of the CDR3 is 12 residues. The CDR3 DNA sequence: TGTGCCAGCCGCCGTTCGGCAGATACGCAGTATTTT. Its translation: CASRRSADTQYF.

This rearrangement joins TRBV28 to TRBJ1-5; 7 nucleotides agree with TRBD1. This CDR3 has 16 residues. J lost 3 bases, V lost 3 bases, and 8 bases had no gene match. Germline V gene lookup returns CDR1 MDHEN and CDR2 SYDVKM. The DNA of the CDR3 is TGTGCCAGCAGTTTTCTACAAACAGGGGACAATCAGCCCCAGCATTTT. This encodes CASSFLQTGDNQPQHF.

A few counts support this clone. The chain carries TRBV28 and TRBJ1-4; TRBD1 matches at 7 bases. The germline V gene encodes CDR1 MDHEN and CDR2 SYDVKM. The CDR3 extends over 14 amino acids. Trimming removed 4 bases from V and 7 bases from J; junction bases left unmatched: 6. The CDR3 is CASSSPRGSEKLFF. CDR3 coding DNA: TGTGCCAGCAGTTCACCCAGGGGGAGTGAAAAACTGTTTTTT.

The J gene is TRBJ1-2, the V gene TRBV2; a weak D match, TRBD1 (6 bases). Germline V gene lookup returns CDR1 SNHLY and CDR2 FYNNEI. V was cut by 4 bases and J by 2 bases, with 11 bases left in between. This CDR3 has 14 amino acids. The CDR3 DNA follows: TGTGCCAGCAGTGGCGGGGGCACAAACTATGGCTACACCTTC. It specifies CASSGGGTNYGYTF.

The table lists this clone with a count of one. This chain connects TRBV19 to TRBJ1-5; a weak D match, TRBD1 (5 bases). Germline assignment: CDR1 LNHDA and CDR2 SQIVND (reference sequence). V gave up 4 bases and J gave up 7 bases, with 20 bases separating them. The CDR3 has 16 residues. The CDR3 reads CASSTGTQGLRQPQHF. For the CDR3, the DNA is TGTGCCAGTAGTACCGGGACTCAGGGATTGAGGCAGCCCCAGCATTTT.

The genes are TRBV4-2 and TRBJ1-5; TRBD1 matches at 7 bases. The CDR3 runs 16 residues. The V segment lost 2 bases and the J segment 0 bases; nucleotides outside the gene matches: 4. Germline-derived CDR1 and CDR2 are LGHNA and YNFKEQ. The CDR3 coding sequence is TGTGCCAGCAGCCAAAGGGGGACAGATAGCAATCAGCCCCAGCATTTT. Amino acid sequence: CASSQRGTDSNQPQHF.

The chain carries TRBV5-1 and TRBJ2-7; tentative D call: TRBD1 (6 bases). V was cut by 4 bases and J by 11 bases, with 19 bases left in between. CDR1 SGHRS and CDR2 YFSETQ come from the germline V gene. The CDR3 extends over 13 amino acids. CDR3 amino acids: CASSPGPTGYKYF. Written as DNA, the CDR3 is TGCGCCAGCAGCCCGGGCCCAACAGGGTATAAGTACTTC.

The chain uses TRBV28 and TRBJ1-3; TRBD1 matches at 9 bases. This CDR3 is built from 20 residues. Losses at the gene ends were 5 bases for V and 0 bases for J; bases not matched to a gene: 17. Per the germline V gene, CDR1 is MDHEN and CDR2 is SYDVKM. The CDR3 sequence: CASSTTRDRVLQSSGNTIYF. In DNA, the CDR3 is TGTGCCAGCAGTACAACCCGGGACAGGGTTCTCCAGAGCTCTGGAAACACCATATATTTT.

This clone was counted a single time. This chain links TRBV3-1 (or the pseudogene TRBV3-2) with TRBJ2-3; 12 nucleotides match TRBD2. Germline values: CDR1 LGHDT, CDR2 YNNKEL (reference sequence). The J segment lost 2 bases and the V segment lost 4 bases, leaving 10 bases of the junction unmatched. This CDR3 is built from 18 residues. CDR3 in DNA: TGTGCCAGCAGCCGACTAGCGGGGGACCTAACAAACACAGATACGCAGTATTTT. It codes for CASSRLAGDLTNTDTQYF.

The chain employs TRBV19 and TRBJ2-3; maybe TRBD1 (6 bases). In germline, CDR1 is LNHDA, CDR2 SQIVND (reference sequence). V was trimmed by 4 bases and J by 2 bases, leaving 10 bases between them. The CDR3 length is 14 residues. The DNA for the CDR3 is TGTGCCAGTAGTAACAGGGCTTACACAGATACGCAGTATTTT. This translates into CASSNRAYTDTQYF.

CDR3 protein: CASSLAGSDTQYF. As DNA, the CDR3 is TGTGCCAGCAGCTTGGCGGGGTCAGATACGCAGTATTTT. The chain uses TRBV5-8 and TRBJ2-3, with a weak D call TRBD2 (5 bases). V dropped 0 bases and J dropped 4 bases, with 6 bases sitting between them. The CDR3 contains 13 residues. The germline gives CDR1 SGHTS, CDR2 YDEGEE.

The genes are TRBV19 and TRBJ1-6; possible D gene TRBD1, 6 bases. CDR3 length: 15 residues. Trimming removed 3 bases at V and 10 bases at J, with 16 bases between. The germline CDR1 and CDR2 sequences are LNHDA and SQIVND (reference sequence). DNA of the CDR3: TGTGCCAGTAGTATCGGCCAGGGGAGTAACTCACCCCTCCACTTT. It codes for CASSIGQGSNSPLHF.

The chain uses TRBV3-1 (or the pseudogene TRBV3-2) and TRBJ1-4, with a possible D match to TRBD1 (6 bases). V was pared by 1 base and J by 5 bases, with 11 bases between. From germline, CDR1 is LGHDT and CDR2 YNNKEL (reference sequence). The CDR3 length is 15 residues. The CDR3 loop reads CASSQGQVNNEKLFF. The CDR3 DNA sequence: TGTGCCAGCAGCCAAGGACAGGTTAACAATGAAAAACTGTTTTTT.

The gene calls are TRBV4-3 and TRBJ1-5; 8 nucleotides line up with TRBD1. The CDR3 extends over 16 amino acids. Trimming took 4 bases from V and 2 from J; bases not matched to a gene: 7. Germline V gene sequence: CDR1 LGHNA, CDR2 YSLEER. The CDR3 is CASSREGTGGNQPQHF. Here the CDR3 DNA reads TGCGCCAGCAGCCGAGAGGGGACAGGAGGCAATCAGCCCCAGCATTTT.

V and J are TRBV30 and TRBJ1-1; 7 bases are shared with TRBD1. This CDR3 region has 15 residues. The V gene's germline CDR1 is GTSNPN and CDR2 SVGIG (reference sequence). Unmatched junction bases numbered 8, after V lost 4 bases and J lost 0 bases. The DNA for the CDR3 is TGTGCCTGGAACACGGGACAGACAATGAACACTGAAGCTTTCTTT. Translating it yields CAWNTGQTMNTEAFF.

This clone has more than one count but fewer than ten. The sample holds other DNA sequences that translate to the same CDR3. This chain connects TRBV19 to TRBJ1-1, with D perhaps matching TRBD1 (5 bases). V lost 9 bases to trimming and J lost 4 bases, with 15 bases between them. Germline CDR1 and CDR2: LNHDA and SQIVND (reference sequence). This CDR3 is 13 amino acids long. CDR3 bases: TGTGCCAGCAAGGGCCAGGGCTTCACTGAAGCTTTCTTT. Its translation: CASKGQGFTEAFF.

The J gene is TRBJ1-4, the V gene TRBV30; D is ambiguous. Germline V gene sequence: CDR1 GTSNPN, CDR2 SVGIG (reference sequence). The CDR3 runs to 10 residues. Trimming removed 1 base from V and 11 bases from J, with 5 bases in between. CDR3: CAWSGRKLFF. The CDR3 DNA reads TGTGCCTGGAGTGGGAGGAAACTGTTTTTT. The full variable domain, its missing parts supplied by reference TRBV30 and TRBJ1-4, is SQTIHQWPATLVQPVGSPLSLECTVEGTSNPNLYWYRQAAGRGLQLLFYSVGIGQISSEVPQNLSASRPQDRQFILSSKKLLLSDSGFYLCAWSGRKLFFGSGTQLSVL.

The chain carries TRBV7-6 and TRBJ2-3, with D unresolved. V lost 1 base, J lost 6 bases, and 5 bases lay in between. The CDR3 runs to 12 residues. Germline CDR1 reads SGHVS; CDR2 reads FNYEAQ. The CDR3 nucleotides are TGTGCCAGCAGCTTAGGAGCGGATACGCAGTATTTT. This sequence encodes CASSLGADTQYF.

The CDR3 sequence is CASSVDSGGKEETQYF. The CDR3 DNA is TGTGCCAGCAGCGTAGATAGCGGGGGGAAAGAAGAGACCCAGTACTTC. The rearrangement links TRBV9 to TRBJ2-5; 10 nucleotides line up with TRBD2. Per the germline V gene, CDR1 is SGDLS and CDR2 is YYNGEE. Losses at the gene ends were 0 bases for V and 3 bases for J; bases not matched to a gene: 5. The CDR3 sequence is 16 residues long.